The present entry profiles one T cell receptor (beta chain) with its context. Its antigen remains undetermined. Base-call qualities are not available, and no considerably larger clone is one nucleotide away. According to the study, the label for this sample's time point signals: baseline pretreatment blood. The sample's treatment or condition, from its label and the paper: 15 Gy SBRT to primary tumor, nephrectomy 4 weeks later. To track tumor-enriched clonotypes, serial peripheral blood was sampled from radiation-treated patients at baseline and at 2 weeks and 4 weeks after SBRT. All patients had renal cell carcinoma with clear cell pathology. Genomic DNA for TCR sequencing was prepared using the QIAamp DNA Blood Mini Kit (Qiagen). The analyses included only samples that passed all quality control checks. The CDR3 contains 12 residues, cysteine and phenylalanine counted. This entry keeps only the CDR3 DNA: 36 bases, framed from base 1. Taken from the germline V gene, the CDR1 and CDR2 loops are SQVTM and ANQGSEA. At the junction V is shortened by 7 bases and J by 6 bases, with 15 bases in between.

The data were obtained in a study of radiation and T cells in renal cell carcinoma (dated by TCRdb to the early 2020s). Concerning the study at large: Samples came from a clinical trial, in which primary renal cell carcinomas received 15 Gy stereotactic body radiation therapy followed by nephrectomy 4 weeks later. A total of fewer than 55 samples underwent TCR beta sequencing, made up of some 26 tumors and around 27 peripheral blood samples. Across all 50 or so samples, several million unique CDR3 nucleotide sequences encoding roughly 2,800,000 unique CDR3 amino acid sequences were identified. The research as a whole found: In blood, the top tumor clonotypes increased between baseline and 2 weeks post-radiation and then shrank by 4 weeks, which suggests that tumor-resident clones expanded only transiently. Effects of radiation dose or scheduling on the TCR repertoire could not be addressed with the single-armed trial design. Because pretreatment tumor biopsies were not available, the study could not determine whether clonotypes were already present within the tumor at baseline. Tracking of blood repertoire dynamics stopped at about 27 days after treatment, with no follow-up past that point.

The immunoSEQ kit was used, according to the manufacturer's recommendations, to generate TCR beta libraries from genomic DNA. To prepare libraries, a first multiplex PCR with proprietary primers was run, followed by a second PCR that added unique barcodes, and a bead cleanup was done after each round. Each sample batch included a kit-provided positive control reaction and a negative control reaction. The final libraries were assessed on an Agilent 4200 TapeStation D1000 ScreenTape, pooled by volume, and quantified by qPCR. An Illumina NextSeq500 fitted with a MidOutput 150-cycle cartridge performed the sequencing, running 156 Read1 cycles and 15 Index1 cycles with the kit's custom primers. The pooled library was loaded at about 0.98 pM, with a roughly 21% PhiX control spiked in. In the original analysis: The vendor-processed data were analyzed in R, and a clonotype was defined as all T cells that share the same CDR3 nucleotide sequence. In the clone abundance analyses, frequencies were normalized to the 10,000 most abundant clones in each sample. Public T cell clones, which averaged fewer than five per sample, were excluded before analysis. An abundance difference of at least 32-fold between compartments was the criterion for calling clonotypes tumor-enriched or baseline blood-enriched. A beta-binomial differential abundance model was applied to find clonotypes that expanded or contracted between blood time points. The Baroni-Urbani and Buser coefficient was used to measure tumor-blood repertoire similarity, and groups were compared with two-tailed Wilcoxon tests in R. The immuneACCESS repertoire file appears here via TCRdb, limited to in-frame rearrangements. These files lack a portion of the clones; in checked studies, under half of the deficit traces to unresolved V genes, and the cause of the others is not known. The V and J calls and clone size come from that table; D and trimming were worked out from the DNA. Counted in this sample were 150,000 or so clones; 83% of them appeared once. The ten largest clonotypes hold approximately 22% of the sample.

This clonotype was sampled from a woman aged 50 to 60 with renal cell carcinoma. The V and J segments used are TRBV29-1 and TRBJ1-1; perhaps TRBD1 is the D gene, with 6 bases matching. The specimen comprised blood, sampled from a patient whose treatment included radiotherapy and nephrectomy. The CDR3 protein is CSASTGSAEAFF. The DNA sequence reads TGCAGCGCATCAACAGGGAGCGCTGAAGCTTTCTTT.